The 5 T cell receptor beta chains given below trace back to one sample, sequenced in a study of cytomegalovirus exposure and HLA in healthy donors. Vbeta (60) and Jbeta (13) primers were used in the PCR. Measured with immunoSEQ multiplex PCR; TCRdb has only the in-frame clones, and not every one. The table has tens of thousands of clones, about 69% seen once; the top ten hold about 32%. Sequencing was carried out using PBMCs. The source is a man aged 40-55 years in good health and CMV-seropositive.

This chain joins TRBV5-5 and TRBJ1-4; TRBD1 matches 7 bases. The CDR3 has 16 residues. Trimming removed 7 bases from V and 1 base from J; junction bases left unmatched: 10. From germline, CDR1 is SGHKS and CDR2 YYEKEE (reference sequence). CDR3 in DNA: TGTGCCAGCTCCCGAGAGGGGGCCCTAACTAATGAAAAACTGTTTTTT. Translation gives CASSREGALTNEKLFF.

This clone occurred a few times. The genes are TRBV30 and TRBJ2-5; 8 nucleotides match TRBD1. Germline V gives CDR1 GTSNPN, CDR2 SVGIG (reference sequence). V trimming: 0 bases; J trimming: 5 bases; junction bases outside the gene matches: 2. There are 13 residues in the CDR3. The CDR3 loop is CAWSVQGGETQYF. DNA of the CDR3: TGTGCCTGGAGTGTACAGGGGGGCGAGACCCAGTACTTC.

The J gene is TRBJ1-1, the V gene TRBV6-5, with D perhaps matching TRBD1 (6 bases). The CDR3 is made up of 13 amino acids. CDR1 and CDR2 (germline): MNHEY, SVGAGI. V was shortened by 6 bases and J by 5 bases, with 13 bases between the two germline ends. The CDR3 region is CASSPTGQTEAFF. The CDR3 DNA reads TGTGCCAGCAGCCCTACAGGGCAAACTGAAGCTTTCTTT.

The genes are TRBV7-3 and TRBJ1-1, with D tentatively TRBD1 (5 bases). V shed 0 bases and J shed 1 base, with 9 bases lying between them. Germline V gene sequence: CDR1 SGHTA, CDR2 FQGTGA. The length of the CDR3 is 15 residues. The CDR3 nucleotides read TGTGCCAGCAGCTTAACAGTCCAGGGGAACACTGAAGCTTTCTTT. Residues: CASSLTVQGNTEAFF.

This chain joins TRBV11-2 and TRBJ1-2, with a tentative D call TRBD1 (6 bases). Trimming stripped 5 bases from V and 0 bases from J, with 16 bases between. Germline-derived CDR1 and CDR2 are SGHAT and FQNNGV. This CDR3 region has 16 residues. CDR3 residues: CASSRSSTGPNYGYTF. The DNA for the CDR3 is TGTGCCAGCAGCCGTAGTTCGACAGGCCCTAACTATGGCTACACCTTC.